This T cell receptor (beta chain) was recovered during a study of cytomegalovirus exposure and HLA in healthy donors. Trimming cost V 0 bases and J 6 bases, with 12 bases left between them. This CDR3 is 15 amino acids long. Germline V gives CDR1 SGHTA, CDR2 FQGTGA. The PCR was carried out with 60 Vbeta primers and 13 Jbeta primers. Under the authors' procedure: Unique TCR beta chains totaled roughly 80 million in a later count, with approximately 10 million of them shared. Data came from immunoSEQ multiplex PCR; TCRdb stores just in-frame clones and leaves some out. D and trimming come from the DNA, and the V and J calls and clone size come from that table. The repertoire holds about 97,000 clones, with approximately 77% as singletons.

This sequence originates from a male donor in good health and CMV-seropositive. Sequencing was performed on PBMCs. The rearrangement uses TRBV7-3 and TRBJ2-1; maybe TRBD1 (5 bases). CDR3 loop: CASSLTQVPSNEQFF. DNA of the CDR3: TGTGCCAGCAGCTTAACACAGGTCCCTAGCAATGAGCAGTTCTTC. Drawing the rest from reference TRBV7-3 and TRBJ2-1, the complete variable domain is GAGVSQTPSNKVTEKGKYVELRCDPISGHTALYWYRQSLGQGPEFLIYFQGTGAADDSGLPNDRFFAVRPEGSVSTLKIQRTERGDSAVYLCASSLTQVPSNEQFFGPGTRLTVL.